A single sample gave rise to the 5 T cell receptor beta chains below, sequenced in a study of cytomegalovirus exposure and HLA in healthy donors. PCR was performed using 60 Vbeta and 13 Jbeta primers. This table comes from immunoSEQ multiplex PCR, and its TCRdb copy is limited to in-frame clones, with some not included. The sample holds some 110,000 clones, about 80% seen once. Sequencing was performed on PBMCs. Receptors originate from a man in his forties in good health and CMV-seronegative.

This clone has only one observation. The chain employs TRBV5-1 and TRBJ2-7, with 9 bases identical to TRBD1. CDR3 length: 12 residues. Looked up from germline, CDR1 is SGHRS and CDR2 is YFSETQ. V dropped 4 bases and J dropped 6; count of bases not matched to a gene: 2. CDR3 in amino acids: CASSPDRGEQYF. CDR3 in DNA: TGCGCCAGCAGCCCGGACAGGGGCGAGCAGTACTTC.

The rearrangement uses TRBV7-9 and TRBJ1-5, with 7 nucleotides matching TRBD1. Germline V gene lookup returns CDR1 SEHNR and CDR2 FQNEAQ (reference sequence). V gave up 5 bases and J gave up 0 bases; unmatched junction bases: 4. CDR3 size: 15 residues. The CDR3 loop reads CASSQTGYSNQPQHF. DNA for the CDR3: TGTGCCAGCAGCCAGACAGGGTATAGCAATCAGCCCCAGCATTTT.

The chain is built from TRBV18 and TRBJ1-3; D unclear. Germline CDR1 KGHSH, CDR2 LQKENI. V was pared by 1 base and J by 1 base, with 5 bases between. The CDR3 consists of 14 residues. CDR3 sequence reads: CASSPLASGNTIYF. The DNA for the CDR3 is TGTGCCAGCTCACCACTAGCGTCTGGAAACACCATATATTTT.

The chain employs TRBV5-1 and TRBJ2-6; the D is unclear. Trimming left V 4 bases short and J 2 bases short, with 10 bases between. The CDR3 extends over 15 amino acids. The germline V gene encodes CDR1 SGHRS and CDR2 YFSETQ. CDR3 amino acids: CASSPPVTGANVLTF. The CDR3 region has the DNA TGCGCCAGCAGCCCGCCAGTGACTGGGGCCAACGTCCTGACTTTC. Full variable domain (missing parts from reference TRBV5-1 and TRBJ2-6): KAGVTQTPRYLIKTRGQQVTLSCSPISGHRSVSWYQQTPGQGLQFLFEYFSETQRNKGNFPGRFSGRQFSNSRSEMNVSTLELGDSALYLCASSPPVTGANVLTFGAGSRLTVL.

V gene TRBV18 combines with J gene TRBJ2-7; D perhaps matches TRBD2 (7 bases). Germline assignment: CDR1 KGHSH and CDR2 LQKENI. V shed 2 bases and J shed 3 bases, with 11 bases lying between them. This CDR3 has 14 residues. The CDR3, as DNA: TGTGCCAGCTCACCAACGGGGGGCGGCTACGAGCAGTACTTC. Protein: CASSPTGGGYEQYF.